This T cell receptor (beta chain) is from a study of chemoradiotherapy in HPV16-positive cancers. Study-wide results and caveats: HPV-specific T cells were functionally defined from only two HPV16-positive patients.

Regarding this clone: What it binds is not known.

TCRdb's table, derived via immunoSEQ multiplex PCR, lists solely in-frame clones and lacks some. The sample has approximately 38,000 clones; around 77% are singletons. Over chemoradiotherapy, repertoires were sampled more than once. Germline CDR1 is SNHLY and CDR2 is FYNNEI. V dropped 5 bases and J dropped 0 bases, with 7 bases sitting between them. The CDR3 is made up of 13 amino acids. The specimen comprised blood, sampled from a patient who underwent chemoradiotherapy. The J gene is TRBJ1-2, the V gene TRBV2; D uncertain. The source of this sequence is a human donor with HPV-associated anogenital cancer. Here the CDR3 DNA reads TGTGCCAGCAGTTATGTAGCTAACTATGGCTACACCTTC. Its protein product is CASSYVANYGYTF.